The 18 T cell receptor beta chains below come from one sample, sequenced in a study of cytomegalovirus exposure and HLA in healthy donors. Primers included in the PCR were 60 Vbeta and 13 Jbeta primers. Sequencing was performed with immunoSEQ multiplex PCR; in TCRdb, only in-frame clones are kept and a portion is missing. Counted here are around 220,000 clones, roughly 83% occurring once; the ten biggest clones make up approximately 1.5%. Sample: PBMCs. The receptors originated from a girl between 10 and 17 years old in good health and CMV-seronegative.

The gene calls are TRBV7-2 and TRBJ2-1; 13 bases fit TRBD2. Germline trimming cut 0 bases from V and 6 bases from J; bases unmatched to any gene: 8. In germline, CDR1 is SGHTA, CDR2 FQGNSA. CDR3 length: 18 amino acids. This CDR3 is CASSLAQALAGGRNEQFF. In nucleotides, the CDR3 is TGTGCCAGCAGCTTAGCGCAGGCACTAGCGGGGGGGCGCAATGAGCAGTTCTTC.

This sequence joins TRBV11-2 and TRBJ1-2, with D maybe TRBD1 (5 bases). CDR1 SGHAT and CDR2 FQNNGV come from the germline V gene. The CDR3 extends over 13 amino acids. V was clipped by 5 bases and J by 6 bases, with 13 bases between them. CDR3 residues: CASSPLGGDGYTF. The CDR3 DNA sequence: TGTGCCAGCAGCCCATTGGGGGGGGATGGCTACACCTTC.

This rearrangement joins TRBV7-9 to TRBJ2-7, with 7 bases fitting TRBD1. The germline V gene has CDR1 SEHNR and CDR2 FQNEAQ (reference sequence). The CDR3 runs 11 residues. The ends lost 9 bases at V and 5 bases at J; junction bases unmatched: 4. In nucleotides, the CDR3 is TGTGCCAGTTCCCAGGGGGACGAGCAGTACTTC. This sequence encodes CASSQGDEQYF.

The rearrangement uses TRBV2 and TRBJ1-6; weak D call: TRBD1 (6 bases). With 4 bases removed from V and 4 bases from J, the gap between germline ends came to 14 bases. CDR3 size: 16 residues. Germline CDR1 and CDR2: SNHLY and FYNNEI. The CDR3 DNA reads TGTGCCAGCAGTGCCCCCCTGACAGGTTATAATTCACCCCTCCACTTT. Residues: CASSAPLTGYNSPLHF. The full variable domain, its missing parts supplied by reference TRBV2 and TRBJ1-6, is EPEVTQTPSHQVTQMGQEVILRCVPISNHLYFYWYRQILGQKVEFLVSFYNNEISEKSEIFDDQFSVERPDGSNFTLKIRSTKLEDSAMYFCASSAPLTGYNSPLHFGNGTRLTVT.

Concerning this clone: The same CDR3 is also encoded by other DNA sequences in this sample. The chain is built from TRBV2 and TRBJ2-7; 8 bases fit TRBD1. J gave up 4 bases and V 3 bases, and 8 bases lay outside the gene matches. Germline V lookup: CDR1 SNHLY, CDR2 FYNNEI. The CDR3 totals 15 residues. The CDR3: CASSDSGGSSYEQYF. The CDR3, as DNA: TGTGCCAGCAGTGATTCAGGGGGCTCGTCGTACGAGCAGTACTTC.

The chain has TRBV28 and TRBJ2-2; 8 nucleotides agree with TRBD1. The CDR3 spans 16 residues. Germline V gene sequence: CDR1 MDHEN, CDR2 SYDVKM. The trim removed 6 bases at V and 4 bases at J, leaving 10 bases unmatched. CDR3 DNA sequence: TGTGCCAGCAGGACAGGACAGGGTAGTTTCACCGGGGAGCTGTTTTTT. Translating it yields CASRTGQGSFTGELFF. The full variable domain, completed using reference TRBV28 and TRBJ2-2, is DVKVTQSSRYLVKRTGEKVFLECVQDMDHENMFWYRQDPGLGLRLIYFSYDVKMKEKGDIPEGYSVSREKKERFSLILESASTNQTSMYLCASRTGQGSFTGELFFGEGSRLTVL.

The gene calls are TRBV6-4 and TRBJ2-1; 7 nucleotides match TRBD1. The CDR3 totals 13 residues. J was trimmed by 10 bases and V by 0 bases; bases with no gene match: 3. Per the germline V gene, CDR1 is MRHNA and CDR2 is SNTAGT. Here the CDR3 DNA reads TGTGCCAGCAGTGACTCCCCCAGGGGGGAGCAGTTCTTC. As protein: CASSDSPRGEQFF.

The V and J genes are TRBV9 and TRBJ1-3, with unresolved D. The CDR3 consists of 16 residues. The germline V gene has CDR1 SGDLS and CDR2 YYNGEE. Trimming removed 1 base at V and 2 bases at J, with 13 bases between. For the CDR3, the DNA is TGTGCCAGCAGCGTACGACCCTCAGGTACTGGAAACACCATATATTTT. Translation gives CASSVRPSGTGNTIYF.

The V call is TRBV9, the J call TRBJ1-1, with a tentative D call TRBD1 (6 bases). The CDR3 is made up of 13 amino acids. The V end was cut by 5 bases, the J end by 2 bases, with 10 bases between. The germline CDR1 and CDR2 sequences are SGDLS and YYNGEE. The CDR3 DNA is TGTGCCAGCAGACCGGACAGAAACACTGAAGCTTTCTTT. This encodes CASRPDRNTEAFF.

The chain couples TRBV14 to TRBJ1-2; 8 bases are a match to TRBD1. The junction had 2 bases not matched to a gene; V was cut back by 3 bases and J by 5 bases. This CDR3 region has 13 residues. Germline lookup yields CDR1 SGHDN and CDR2 FVKESK. CDR3 sequence reads: CASSHRQGYGYTF. CDR3 DNA: TGTGCCAGCAGCCACCGACAGGGGTATGGCTACACCTTC.

This clone was counted a few times. The genes are TRBV5-1 and TRBJ1-1, with TRBD1 identical over 8 bases. V lost 2 bases to trimming and J lost 4 bases; unmatched junction nucleotides: 10. In germline, CDR1 is SGHRS, CDR2 YFSETQ. CDR3 length: 16 residues. CDR3 DNA: TGCGCCAGCAGCTTATTACAGGGGGACGGTAGCACTGAAGCTTTCTTT. Translating gives CASSLLQGDGSTEAFF.

Only one count was recorded for this clone. The V call is TRBV11-2, the J call TRBJ1-3; D is unclear. The germline V gene encodes CDR1 SGHAT and CDR2 FQNNGV. Trimming pared 4 bases from V and 9 bases from J, leaving 10 bases between. The CDR3 spans 12 residues. The CDR3 sequence: CASSSSRGTIYF. CDR3 DNA: TGTGCCAGCAGCTCCTCCAGAGGCACCATATATTTT.

The V call is TRBV19, the J call TRBJ1-5, with TRBD1 matching over 7 bases. There are 17 residues in the CDR3. Germline CDR1 reads LNHDA; CDR2 reads SQIVND (reference sequence). Germline trimming cut 5 bases from V and 1 base from J; bases unmatched to any gene: 11. The CDR3 here is CASSRETGTSSNQPQHF. Here the CDR3 DNA reads TGTGCCAGTAGTCGGGAGACAGGGACGTCGAGCAATCAGCCCCAGCATTTT.

The chain is built from TRBV10-3 and TRBJ1-1; D is undetermined. V was cut by 10 bases and J by 2 bases, with 17 bases left in between. This CDR3 spans 14 amino acids. Germline V CDR1 and CDR2: ENHRY, SYGVKD. The CDR3 bases are TGTGCCACATCTCAGGTCTTAATCAACACTGAAGCTTTCTTT. This codes for CATSQVLINTEAFF.

In its sample, this clone was seen once. The chain has TRBV21-1 and TRBJ2-1; no DNA check was done on the table's D call, TRBD1. TRBV21-1 is designated a pseudogene. CDR3 length: 19 amino acids. CDR3: CASSKWRIRMWGRYNEQFF. DNA for the CDR3: TGTGCCAGCAGCAAATGGAGAATTAGAATGTGGGGCAGATACAATGAGCAGTTCTTC.

The V gene is TRBV27, the J gene TRBJ1-2; D not resolved. From germline, CDR1 is MNHEY and CDR2 SMNVEV (reference sequence). Trimming shortened V by 5 bases and J by 2 bases, and 9 bases separated the two germline ends. CDR3 length equals 13 residues. Here the CDR3 reads CASSPKLNYGYTF. The CDR3 DNA follows: TGTGCCAGCAGTCCGAAACTGAACTATGGCTACACCTTC.

The chain recombines TRBV9 with TRBJ2-3, with TRBD1 matching over 7 bases. Looked up from germline, CDR1 is SGDLS and CDR2 is YYNGEE. The CDR3 consists of 16 residues. Trimming took 3 bases from V and 3 from J; bases not matched to a gene: 10. CDR3 in amino acids: CASSARQGRSTDTQYF. CDR3 bases: TGTGCCAGCAGCGCCCGACAGGGTCGTTCGACAGATACGCAGTATTTT. Drawing the rest from reference TRBV9 and TRBJ2-3, the complete variable domain is DSGVTQTPKHLITATGQRVTLRCSPRSGDLSVYWYQQSLDQGLQFLIQYYNGEERAKGNILERFSAQQFPDLHSELNLSSLELGDSALYFCASSARQGRSTDTQYFGPGTRLTVL.

V gene TRBV5-1 combines with J gene TRBJ1-3; D might be TRBD1 (5 bases). The CDR3 consists of 17 residues. V was shortened by 0 bases and J by 0 bases, with 13 bases between the two germline ends. The germline CDR1 and CDR2 sequences are SGHRS and YFSETQ. The CDR3 bases are TGCGCCAGCAGCTTGGTGACAGACAATAACTCTGGAAACACCATATATTTT. Translating gives CASSLVTDNNSGNTIYF.